Listed here are 21 T cell receptor beta chains from one sample, sequenced in a study of CD8+CD57+ T cells in acquired aplastic anemia. CDR3 and TCR beta VDJ profiling relied on a genomic DNA template. TCRdb re-called the reads through MiXCR, storing one row per CDR3 protein. The sample contains approximately 98,000 distinct CDR3 sequences, under 60% of which appear only once. What was sequenced was sorted CD4+, CD8+, or CD8+CD57+ T cells (not recorded which) from PBMCs. The receptors shown here come from a human donor in good health, serving as a control.

V is TRBV7-9 and J is TRBJ2-7, with D possibly being TRBD1 (6 bases). The CDR3 covers 13 residues. Per the germline V gene, CDR1 is SEHNR and CDR2 is FQNEAQ (reference sequence). Trimming left V 5 bases short and J 2 bases short, with 10 bases between. CDR3 sequence (DNA): TGTGCCAGCAGCACACAGGGCCCCTACGAGCAGTACTTC. It translates to CASSTQGPYEQYF.

This clonotype was found many times. The genes are TRBV7-6 and TRBJ1-1; tentative D call: TRBD1 (6 bases). CDR3 size: 13 residues. Germline V gives CDR1 SGHVS, CDR2 FNYEAQ. Trimming took off 2 bases at V and 6 bases at J, with 10 bases between the two ends. CDR3 protein: CASSLRGGSEAFF. CDR3 sequence (DNA): TGTGCCAGCAGCTTAAGGGGGGGGTCTGAAGCTTTCTTT.

With respect to this clonotype: Germline and junction disagree at one end, which may indicate a read error. The rearrangement uses TRBV15 and TRBJ2-7; TRBD1 aligns across 7 bases. The CDR3 is made up of 14 amino acids. The V gene's germline CDR1 is LNHNV and CDR2 YYDKDF (reference sequence). CDR3 nucleotides: TGCGCCACCAGCATCTCGGAGACAGGGTACGAGCAGTACTTC. It yields the protein CATSISETGYEQYF.

This clonotype has a single count. An end of the junction differs from the germline gene, which may be a read error. V and J are TRBV6-1 and TRBJ1-2, with D unresolved. The germline gives CDR1 MNHNS, CDR2 SASEGT. The CDR3 is made up of 12 amino acids. DNA of the CDR3: TGTGCCAGCAGTGAAGAGGGTCGGACGGTCGCCTTC. It is translated as CASSEEGRTVAF.

This clonotype was seen many times. The chain links TRBV7-2 to TRBJ2-1; perhaps TRBD2 as D (6 bases). Germline CDR1 SGHTA, CDR2 FQGNSA. CDR3 length: 13 amino acids. V shed 11 bases and J shed 8 bases, with 19 bases lying between them. The CDR3 DNA follows: TGTGCCGCGTCCCGGGACTCCCACGATGAGCAGTTCTTC. It codes for CAASRDSHDEQFF.

Many counts were recorded for this clonotype. V gene TRBV12-3 or TRBV12-4 combines with J gene TRBJ1-3; D uncertain. CDR3 length: 16 amino acids. Between the trimmed V and J ends, which lost 6 bases and 6 bases, there was a span of 21 bases. The CDR3: CASSHSTKDPANTIYF. DNA of the CDR3: TGTGCCAGCAGCCACTCCACGAAGGATCCGGCAAACACCATATATTTT.

This clonotype occurred many times. This chain connects TRBV4-1 to TRBJ2-5; D unresolved. Germline V gene lookup returns CDR1 MGHRA and CDR2 YSYEKL. This CDR3 contains 15 residues. V lost 0 bases and J 4 bases, leaving 12 bases between the germline ends. The CDR3 sequence: CASSQEHYTSETQYF. CDR3 bases: TGCGCCAGCAGCCAAGAACACTACACTTCAGAGACCCAGTACTTC.

The gene calls are TRBV20-1 and TRBJ1-5; 11 nucleotides line up with TRBD1. Looked up from germline, CDR1 is DFQATT and CDR2 is SNEGSKA (reference sequence). This CDR3 comprises 13 residues. The J segment lost 7 bases and the V segment lost 5 bases, leaving 4 bases of the junction unmatched. This chain's CDR3 is CSAGDRGTQPQHF. CDR3 DNA sequence: TGCAGTGCTGGGGACAGGGGGACCCAGCCCCAGCATTTT.

J is TRBJ1-2 and V is TRBV10-2, with a possible D match to TRBD1 (6 bases). With 2 bases removed from V and 3 bases from J, the gap between germline ends came to 13 bases. Germline CDR1 and CDR2: WSHSY and SAAADI. This CDR3 comprises 15 residues. As DNA, the CDR3 is TGCGCCAGCAGTGAGGCGGGGGGCTCACACTATGGCTACACCTTC. Translation: CASSEAGGSHYGYTF.

This clonotype appeared a single time. Lacking the conserved final phenylalanine or tryptophan, this CDR3 likely reflects a read error. The chain's CDR3 is CSVEGSKGLGYEQYL. In DNA form, the CDR3 reads TGCAGCGTTGAAGGTAGCAAGGGGCTTGGATACGAGCAGTACCTC. The chain links TRBV29-1 to TRBJ2-7; maybe TRBD1 (5 bases). Trimming removed 1 base from V and 4 bases from J, with 17 bases in between. From germline, CDR1 is SQVTM and CDR2 ANQGSEA. The CDR3 is 15 amino acids.

The table lists this clonotype with many counts. The rearrangement uses TRBV12-3 or TRBV12-4 and TRBJ2-7; 9 nucleotides line up with TRBD1. The CDR3 covers 14 residues. The ends lost 5 bases at V and 3 bases at J; junction bases unmatched: 5. The CDR3 loop is CASSPTGGVYEQYF. For the CDR3, the DNA is TGTGCCAGCAGTCCGACAGGGGGAGTCTACGAGCAGTACTTC.

This clonotype has ten or more counts. V and J are TRBV19 and TRBJ2-1, with 10 bases matching TRBD2. CDR1 LNHDA and CDR2 SQIVND come from the germline V gene (reference sequence). This CDR3 is built from 15 residues. Trimming removed 7 bases from V and 3 bases from J; junction bases left unmatched: 6. CDR3 sequence reads: CASIHTSGIYNEQFF. Written as DNA, the CDR3 is TGTGCCAGTATCCACACTAGCGGGATCTACAATGAGCAGTTCTTC.

This clonotype was detected ten times or more. The chain has TRBV24-1 and TRBJ2-7; D not certain. CDR1 KGHDR and CDR2 SFDVKD come from the germline V gene. V was pared by 3 bases and J by 0 bases, with 5 bases between. This CDR3 is 13 amino acids long. CDR3 residues: CATSDPISYEQYF. The CDR3 DNA reads TGTGCCACCAGTGATCCGATCTCCTACGAGCAGTACTTC.

This clonotype appeared many times. The CDR3 DNA follows: TGTGCCAGCAGCAAAGAGGGGGATTCCTACGAGCAGTACTTC. Residues: CASSKEGDSYEQYF. The gene calls are TRBV9 and TRBJ2-7; TRBD1 might be the D (6 bases). V was clipped by 4 bases and J by 1 base, with 12 bases between them. Germline V gene data show CDR1 as SGDLS and CDR2 as YYNGEE. The CDR3 contains 14 residues.

This clonotype was counted once. The rearrangement uses TRBV29-1 and TRBJ2-7, with D possibly matching TRBD2 (6 bases). The CDR3 is made up of 11 amino acids. CDR1 is SQVTM and CDR2 is ANQGSEA in the germline V gene. Here the CDR3 reads CKHAGGNEQYF. In DNA, the CDR3 is TGCAAACATGCCGGGGGAAACGAGCAGTACTTC.

This clonotype was seen only a few times. A read error may be the cause here, since a much bigger clone is one base away. This chain connects TRBV7-6 to TRBJ2-2; 9 bases are a match to TRBD2. Germline CDR1 reads SGHVS; CDR2 reads FNYEAQ. This CDR3 is built from 16 residues. The CDR3 loop is CASSRGGLAYNGEPFF. In DNA form, the CDR3 reads TGTGCCAGCAGCCGTGGGGGACTAGCTTATAACGGGGAGCCGTTTTTT.

This clonotype occurred many times. V and J are TRBV4-2 and TRBJ2-7, with D hard to call. Trimming left V 0 bases short and J 1 base short, with 7 bases between. Germline V CDR1 and CDR2: LGHNA, YNFKEQ. The CDR3 consists of 14 residues. The DNA of the CDR3 is TGTGCCAGCAGCCAAGACTGGGATTCCTACGAGCAGTACTTC. Protein: CASSQDWDSYEQYF.

The chain is built from TRBV2 and TRBJ1-5, with D perhaps matching TRBD1 (6 bases). The CDR3 spans 13 residues. Between the trimmed V and J ends, which lost 6 bases and 5 bases, there was a span of 11 bases. Germline V lookup: CDR1 SNHLY, CDR2 FYNNEI. This CDR3 reads CASSGQRDQPQHF. The CDR3 region has the DNA TGTGCCAGCAGCGGACAGCGAGATCAGCCCCAGCATTTT.

This clonotype showed up many times. This chain links TRBV27 with TRBJ2-5; possibly TRBD1 for D (8 bases). Germline V gene lookup returns CDR1 MNHEY and CDR2 SMNVEV (reference sequence). V was cut by 7 bases and J by 2 bases, with 17 bases left in between. The CDR3 consists of 15 residues. CDR3 in amino acids: CASTTDRGGQETQYF. The DNA of the CDR3 is TGTGCCAGCACTACCGACAGGGGAGGGCAAGAGACCCAGTACTTC.

CDR3 in amino acids: CASSGLAASTDTQYF. In nucleotides, the CDR3 is TGTGCCAGTAGTGGACTAGCAGCCAGCACAGATACGCAGTATTTT. The genes are TRBV19 and TRBJ2-3; TRBD2 agrees at 8 bases. The V gene end was trimmed by 5 bases and the J gene end by 0 bases; junction bases not matched to a gene: 4. The germline CDR1 and CDR2 sequences are LNHDA and SQIVND (reference sequence). This CDR3 has 15 residues.

The chain employs TRBV20-1 and TRBJ2-7, with a weak D call TRBD1 (5 bases). Trimming took off 0 bases at V and 4 bases at J, with 16 bases between the two ends. CDR1 and CDR2 from the germline V gene are DFQATT and SNEGSKA (reference sequence). CDR3 length: 15 amino acids. As DNA, the CDR3 is TGCAGTGCTAGAGATTTGGTAGGCAGGGAATACGAGCAGTACTTC. This gives the protein CSARDLVGREYEQYF.